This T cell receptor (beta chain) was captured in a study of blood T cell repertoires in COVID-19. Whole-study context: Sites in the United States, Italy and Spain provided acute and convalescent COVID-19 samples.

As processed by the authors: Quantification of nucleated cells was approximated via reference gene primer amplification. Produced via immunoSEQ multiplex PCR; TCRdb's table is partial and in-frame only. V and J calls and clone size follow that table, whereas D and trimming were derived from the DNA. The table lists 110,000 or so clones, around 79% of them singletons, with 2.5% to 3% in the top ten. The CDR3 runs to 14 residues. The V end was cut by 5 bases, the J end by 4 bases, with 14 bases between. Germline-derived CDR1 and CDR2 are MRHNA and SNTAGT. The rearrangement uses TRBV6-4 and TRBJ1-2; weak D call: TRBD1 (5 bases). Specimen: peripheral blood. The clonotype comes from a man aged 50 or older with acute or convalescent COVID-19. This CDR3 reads CASSRTIWGYGYTF. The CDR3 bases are TGTGCCAGCAGTCGGACAATTTGGGGCTATGGCTACACCTTC.